Detailed here is one TCR beta chain. The data are from a study of blood T cell repertoires in COVID-19. In the study's own analysis: By means of reference gene primer amplification, nucleated cell counts were estimated. TCRdb keeps only in-frame clones here, not all; method: immunoSEQ multiplex PCR. That table furnishes V, J and clone size, whereas the DNA furnished D and trimming. Of about 300,000 clones listed, roughly 90% are singletons. This CDR3 is 16 amino acids long. The V gene end was trimmed by 1 base and the J gene end by 3 bases; junction bases not matched to a gene: 7. The germline V gene encodes CDR1 SEHNR and CDR2 FQNEAQ (reference sequence).

The chain employs TRBV7-9 and TRBJ2-7, with 9 bases that match TRBD1. Sample: peripheral blood. This TCR was sampled from a man aged 18 to 30 who had recovered from COVID-19. CDR3 in DNA: TGTGCCAGCAGCTTAGAGGGGACAGGGAAAATCTACGAGCAGTACTTC. Protein: CASSLEGTGKIYEQYF.